This note documents a single T cell receptor (beta chain) sequence. What it recognizes is unknown. This record belongs to a study of shared clonotypes between healthy human individuals. General observations from the study: Naive subsets tended to show greater estimated richness than memory subsets.

The investigators split CD4+ cells into a CD45RA+ naive subset and a CD45RA-negative memory subset. The CDR3 runs 15 residues. Germline V CDR1 and CDR2: SGHTA, FQGNSA. The ends lost 5 bases at V and 2 bases at J; junction bases unmatched: 6. Profiling relied on immunoSEQ multiplex PCR, and the TCRdb table lists in-frame clones only, not all of them. The top ten hold approximately 1.5% of the sample, which has roughly 1 million clones, 75% seen once. The sequenced sample consisted of memory CD4+ T cells sorted from blood. Subset meaning: CD45RA-negative fraction. The receptor comes from a man between 18 and 35 years old in good health. V is TRBV7-2 and J is TRBJ2-7; 10 positions agree with TRBD1. CDR3 amino acids: CASSPTGQGAYEQYF. CDR3 in DNA: TGTGCCAGCAGCCCGACTGGACAGGGGGCCTACGAGCAGTACTTC.